This TCR beta chain derives from a study of cytomegalovirus exposure and HLA in healthy donors (dated by TCRdb to 2016 to 2017). The study in broad terms: According to an earlier analysis of 587 of the donors, 150 million to 200 million T cells yielded some 120 million unique TCR beta sequences and about 300 Gb of sequence data. An early release that covered roughly 600 HLA-typed donors contained around 330 gigabases of sequencing data and 85 million to 100 million unique TCR sequences. Among the roughly 400 genotyped donors, approximately 82% belonged to the genetic ancestry cluster associated with self-reported Caucasian donors. The study aimed to test whether signatures of past pathogen exposure could be identified by cataloging public T cell receptors. The study profiled the T cell repertoires of fewer than 850 subjects by immunosequencing and related them to cytomegalovirus serostatus. Along with the roughly 710-subject first cohort, a separate validation cohort of over a hundred different subjects was used. The study combined high-throughput TCR immunosequencing, statistical association of individual TCRs with disease status, and machine learning to predict cytomegalovirus infection status. To study patterns of TCR occurrence, a later analysis re-analyzed previously published TCR beta repertoires from 700 or so donors and added high-resolution HLA genotyping. Rather than drawing on any new phenotypic data, the later analysis identified candidate immune exposures from TCR beta sequences and the way those sequences occurred across donors. In an earlier analysis of over 550 of the donors, high-throughput TCR beta sequencing was used to judge whether each TCR beta V gene segment behaved as functional or pseudogenic. Donor age, sex, ethnicity and CMV serostatus were compiled alongside the repertoire data. A later genetic analysis took genome-wide SNP genotypes for about 55% of the 666 donors and used that subset as a discovery cohort. Every discovery cohort repertoire had been produced on one sequencing platform. Class I and class II HLA loci were covered by the typing at four-digit resolution. The number of typed donors differed by locus: roughly 629-630 for A, B, C, DRB1 and DQB1; approximately 520 for DQA1; 606 for DPA1; and around 470 for DPB1. Roughly 5 DR-DQ haplotypes were handled as single units for association and clustering, since linkage in the cohort was strong. On average, over 200,000 unique TCR beta nucleotide sequences were sequenced per donor among several hundred genotyped donors of the cohort, with roughly 18% of those sequences being non-productive.

The library was generated by the immunoSEQ multiplex PCR assay. For the multiplex PCR, a mixture combining 60 forward primers for TCR Vbeta segments and 13 reverse primers for TCR Jbeta segments was used. Amplification of the CDR3 region of rearranged TCR beta genes was performed with a multiplex PCR assay on genomic DNA. On the Illumina HiSeq System, the amplified TCR beta libraries were sequenced as 87-base-pair reads. Regarding the original processing steps: A later analysis tallied about 77 million unique TCR beta chains across the 550 to 850 repertoires, and about 12 million of those chains were shared by two or more donors. To remove PCR and sequencing errors, raw reads were error-corrected and collapsed into unique sequences using a nearest-neighbor algorithm that merged closely related sequences. Alignment of CDR3 sequences to IMGT reference sequences was used to assign V, D and J gene segments. For a sequence to be retained, a match of at least six nucleotides to both a V gene segment and a J gene segment was required. A rearrangement counted as productive if the CDR3 had no stop codons and remained in frame with V and J, and every other rearrangement counted as non-productive. Following IMGT convention, CDR3 was defined as the stretch from the second conserved V-encoded cysteine up to the conserved J-encoded phenylalanine. In an earlier analysis of some 550 of the donors, sequences lacking an unambiguous match to a single V gene segment were excluded. In an earlier analysis of a few hundred of the donors, V segments were called functional above 56.7% productive rearrangements and were called segregating when the between-donor standard deviation exceeded 5%. A statistical classification framework was developed to diagnose cytomegalovirus status using the catalog of TCR beta chain sequences. V and J gene assignment, in a later analysis, came from comparing TCR nucleotide sequences with IMGT/GENE-DB human TR gene sequences. A later analysis assigned CDR3 sequences and most-parsimonious VDJ recombination scenarios with the TCRdist pipeline. In a later analysis, each TCR beta chain was defined by its CDR3 amino acid sequence together with its V-gene family, and reads lacking a unique V-gene family were excluded. A later analysis removed 550 to 650 highly shared, low-generation-probability nucleotide sequences to deal with suspected cross-contamination and a sequencing artifact. In a later analysis, a clonal expansion index for each public chain was calculated from normalized within-repertoire ranks of inferred template counts. In a later analysis, generation probabilities were computed with a VDJ recombination model fitted to out-of-frame rearrangements, and the resulting probabilities were checked against IGoR. A later analysis scored TCR-TCR, TCR-HLA and TCR-CMV co-occurrence with hypergeometric tests, applying a repertoire-size bias correction to TCR pairs. In a later analysis, false discovery rates were estimated by permuting HLA or CMV assignments 20 times. In a later analysis, co-occurring TCRs were grouped using DBSCAN, and TCRdist sequence similarity was added for clustering within HLA-allele-positive subsets. For co-occurrence clustering, repertoires with fewer than 30,000 or more than 120,000 public chains were excluded, along with a handful of repertoires with anomalous nucleotide sharing. This is the immuneACCESS table as TCRdb keeps it, with only in-frame sequences that have V and J called. A part of the clones is gone; compared with another copy, unresolved V genes explain less than half, and the rest is unexplained. V and J calls and clone size are as listed in that table; D and trimming were resolved from the DNA. This sample has about 200,000 clones in its table, and approximately 79% of those were observed once. The ten largest make up around 1.9% of the sample.

A remark on this clone: The antigen it binds to is not known. No base-level quality is on record; no much larger clone is a single base apart.

The cohort was made up of 666 healthy bone marrow donors. At the time of sampling, all cohort members were nominally healthy, though unrecorded immune exposures were likely present. The donor was CMV seronegative and belonged to the group of over 350 seronegative cohort members. Every donor gave a peripheral blood sample, and the peripheral blood mononuclear cells from that sample were used for TCR beta sequencing. Genomic DNA was extracted from the blood cell samples with the Qiagen DNeasy Blood Extraction Kit. The study at large found these results: In a later analysis, the rate of TCR association differed among HLA loci, with DRB1 alleles having the most associated TCRs and HLA-C alleles having the fewest. Linkage disequilibrium might explain the correlated functional status among segregating V segments, but an unknown experimental factor could not be ruled out. It was suggested by the authors that the approach could potentially be generalized to other disease states and immunological phenotypes. A later analysis found that most CMV-associated TCR beta chains appeared HLA-restricted, with HLA associations seemingly driven largely by CMV exposure. In a later analysis, about 17,000 TCR beta sequences were associated with specific HLA alleles at a false discovery rate of 0.05. Roughly uniform sequencing depth across donors was assumed in presence/absence analyses, although this assumption may not hold. Some IMGT-functional V segments, including TRBV6-2 and TRBV6-3, could not be distinguished by the 87-base-pair reads and were therefore excluded. A later genetic analysis associated a missense DCLRE1C variant with V-gene and J-gene trimming of TCR beta chains, and an independent cohort replicated the association. Strong co-occurrence of HLA alleles, especially DR and DQ, made assigning TCR associations to individual alleles difficult. In vitro tests confirmed that a few of the cytomegalovirus-associated TCR beta chains recognize cytomegalovirus antigens. A further reported finding was that TCR beta sequences accurately predicted the HLA-A and HLA-B alleles for most subjects in the first cohort. Because some donors lacked HLA typing at each locus, the association tests relied only on the typed subset. Compared with the roughly 710-donor mean, donors in an Asian-associated ancestry cluster had fewer N-insertions in productive TCRs, according to a later genetic analysis. A total of 150 to 200 TCR beta chains were listed by the study as associated with cytomegalovirus. Compared with equally common non-associated chains, HLA-associated TCR beta chains in a later analysis were more clonally expanded and had lower generation probabilities. Roughly 17 rarely observed V segments, including chromosome 9 orphons, were excluded from the earlier analysis of several hundred of the donors because counts were too low. An earlier analysis of roughly 570 of the donors showed that most TCR beta V segments appeared in productive rearrangements either about 90% or about 30% of the time, which broadly matched IMGT annotations. Only TCR beta chains were sequenced in this cohort, and the absence of alpha or paired-chain data limited detectable features. The classifier was reported to diagnose cytomegalovirus status with high specificity and sensitivity in both the original cohort and the validation cohort. The sequencing pipeline was judged likely to have produced a cluster of highly shared sequence variants as a technical artifact. For the cohort, immune exposure information was limited to CMV serostatus. Most TCR sequences were seen in very few donors, while some public TCRs were found in many individuals. In a later analysis, several top co-occurrence clusters were reported to appear linked to parvovirus B19, influenza, CMV and Epstein-Barr virus.

Taken from cysteine to phenylalanine, the CDR3 has 17 residues. Of the read, only the CDR3 DNA is kept; its 51 bases are in frame from base 1. V ends up 2 bases short and J 2 bases short, with an unmatched junction base count of 8. The CDR1 and CDR2 encoded by the germline V gene (reference sequence) are SEHNR and FQNEAQ. Source material: PBMCs. This receptor was taken from a male donor in good health and CMV-seronegative. Rearrangement joined TRBV7-9 to TRBJ2-7; 11 nucleotides in the junction match TRBD1. The CDR3 region reads CASSLRSLGQGAYEQYF. Here is the DNA: TGTGCCAGCAGCTTAAGGTCTCTGGGACAGGGGGCCTACGAGCAGTACTTC.